The subject of this entry is one TCR beta chain. Antigen unknown. These data belong to a study of cytomegalovirus exposure and HLA in healthy donors. For the study at large: Among roughly 180 million T cells, an earlier analysis found 117 million unique TCR beta sequences. Overall study findings and caveats: Earlier analysis yielded a pattern in which most TCR beta V segments were productive about 90% or about 30% of the time.

The CDR3 runs to 14 residues. Germline CDR1 and CDR2: KGHSH and LQKENI. The junction had 8 bases not matched to a gene; V was cut back by 5 bases and J by 6 bases. PCR used 60 Vbeta primers and 13 Jbeta primers. Assay used: immunoSEQ multiplex PCR; TCRdb lists only in-frame clones, some missing. This sample has some 130,000 clones, with approximately 75% found just once. This receptor was identified in a woman in her thirties or forties in good health and CMV-seropositive. The V call is TRBV18, the J call TRBJ1-1; 8 nucleotides match TRBD1. Specimen: PBMCs. CDR3 nucleotide sequence: TGTGCCAGCTCAACACAGGGGGAAATGGCTGAAGCTTTCTTT. Its protein is CASSTQGEMAEAFF.